Presented here are 7 T cell receptor beta chains from one specimen sequenced in a study of T cell responses to AZD1222 COVID-19 vaccine (dated by TCRdb to about 2021). Per the publication, the time point label means: baseline before first vaccination. The method behind the library was the immunoSEQ multiplex PCR assay. Here the immuneACCESS table is served through TCRdb, limited to in-frame sequences with V and J called. Missing clones are a known gap in these copies; in checked studies unresolved V genes cover under half, and the rest lacks a known reason. For this sample the table gives approximately 140,000 clones, of which around 94% were detected only once. The ten largest clones add up to about 1.3% of the sample. The sample consisted of peripheral blood, taken on day 0 of AZD1222 vaccination. Receptors were obtained from an adult in good health.

The chain recombines TRBV19 with TRBJ1-5, with 8 bases aligning to TRBD1. Trimming removed 8 bases from V and 6 bases from J; junction bases left unmatched: 6. The CDR3 is 13 residues long. Per germline, CDR1 LNHDA and CDR2 SQIVND (reference sequence). For the CDR3, the DNA is TGTGCCAGTGGGGACAGGCTCGGTCAGCCCCAGCATTTT. Residues: CASGDRLGQPQHF.

The chain joins TRBV6-5 to TRBJ2-5; D unresolved. CDR3 length: 14 residues. Germline V gene data show CDR1 as MNHEY and CDR2 as SVGAGI. Trimming pared 0 bases from V and 5 bases from J, leaving 10 bases between. This chain's CDR3 is CASSYSKGFETQYF. CDR3 in DNA: TGTGCCAGCAGTTACTCGAAGGGTTTCGAGACCCAGTACTTC.

The chain carries TRBV6-6 and TRBJ2-1, with a weak D call TRBD2 (5 bases). The CDR3 has 12 amino acids. The V gene's germline CDR1 is MNHNY and CDR2 SVGAGI (reference sequence). The V gene lost 4 bases and the J gene lost 7 bases, with 8 bases spanning the gap. CDR3: CASSWPGNEQFF. CDR3 bases: TGTGCCAGCAGTTGGCCGGGAAATGAGCAGTTCTTC.

V usage is TRBV5-4 and J usage is TRBJ2-5; D call uncertain. Germline V gives CDR1 SGHNT, CDR2 YYREEE (reference sequence). The CDR3 totals 13 residues. V shed 2 bases and J shed 0 bases, with 5 bases lying between them. DNA for the CDR3: TGTGCCAGCAGCTTATCGTACCAAGAGACCCAGTACTTC. It translates to CASSLSYQETQYF.

The genes are TRBV30 and TRBJ2-1, with 13 bases aligning to TRBD2. V dropped 7 bases and J dropped 0; count of bases not matched to a gene: 9. CDR1 GTSNPN and CDR2 SVGIG come from the germline V gene (reference sequence). CDR3 length: 17 amino acids. This CDR3 reads CASTTSGRVSSYNEQFF. The DNA for the CDR3 is TGTGCCTCAACTACTAGCGGGAGGGTAAGCTCCTACAATGAGCAGTTCTTC. Full variable domain (remainder filled in from reference TRBV30 and TRBJ2-1): SQTIHQWPATLVQPVGSPLSLECTVEGTSNPNLYWYRQAAGRGLQLLFYSVGIGQISSEVPQNLSASRPQDRQFILSSKKLLLSDSGFYLCASTTSGRVSSYNEQFFGPGTRLTVL.

The V call is TRBV5-1, the J call TRBJ2-2; D remains ambiguous. Germline lookup yields CDR1 SGHRS and CDR2 YFSETQ. Deletions cut 1 base from V and 4 bases from J, with 11 bases between. The CDR3 totals 15 residues. The CDR3, as DNA: TGCGCCAGCAGCTTGTTGGCTGGTGGCACCGGGGAGCTGTTTTTT. Translated: CASSLLAGGTGELFF.

The chain joins TRBV5-1 to TRBJ2-3; 10 positions agree with TRBD1. Trimming cost V 7 bases and J 5 bases; bases outside gene matches: 7. CDR3 length equals 14 residues. The germline V gene encodes CDR1 SGHRS and CDR2 YFSETQ. In DNA, the CDR3 is TGCGCCAGCCTCCGGGACAGGGGTGGAGATACGCAGTATTTT. It is translated as CASLRDRGGDTQYF.